Here is one TCR beta chain with its context. The target of this receptor is not known. One base away there is no much larger clone; base qualities are not given. The data are from a study of cytomegalovirus exposure and HLA in healthy donors (dated by TCRdb to about 2017). Broadly, across the study: In an earlier analysis of around 540 of the donors, about 260 Gb of sequence data and 90 million to 130 million unique TCR beta sequences from roughly 180 million T cells were reported. The study was designed to test whether signatures of past pathogen exposure could be identified by cataloging public T cell receptors. The study profiled the T cell repertoires of fewer than 850 subjects by immunosequencing and related them to cytomegalovirus serostatus. The number of typed donors differed by locus: about 629-630 for A, B, C, DRB1 and DQB1; 522 for DQA1; approximately 600 for DPA1; and 450 to 480 for DPB1. An earlier analysis of approximately 630 of the donors applied high-throughput TCR beta sequencing to assess whether each TCR beta V gene segment acted as functional or pseudogenic. Rather than drawing on any new phenotypic data, the later analysis identified candidate immune exposures from TCR beta sequences and the way those sequences occurred across donors. Among roughly 370 genotyped donors of the cohort, an average of approximately 230,000 unique TCR beta nucleotide sequences were sequenced per donor, around 18% of them non-productive. Around 320 gigabases of sequencing data and approximately 85 million unique TCR sequences were included in an early release covering several hundred HLA-typed donors. Every discovery cohort repertoire had been produced on one sequencing platform. Besides the first cohort of roughly 640 subjects, a separate validation cohort made up of 120 different subjects was used. HLA typing covered class I and class II loci at four-digit resolution. Donor age, sex, ethnicity and CMV serostatus were compiled alongside the repertoire data. A later analysis re-examined previously published TCR beta repertoires from more than 650 donors and added high-resolution HLA genotyping to investigate patterns of TCR occurrence. High-throughput TCR immunosequencing, statistical association of individual TCRs with disease status, and machine learning were combined to predict cytomegalovirus infection status. Of the 350 to 400 genotyped donors, 65% to 90% fell in the genetic ancestry cluster associated with self-reported Caucasian donors. Genome-wide SNP genotypes for about 60% of the roughly 700 donors were used in a later genetic analysis, which treated that subset as a discovery cohort. Roughly five DR-DQ haplotypes were handled as single units for association and clustering because linkage in the cohort was strong. Study-wide conclusions, independent of this receptor: While some public TCRs were present in many individuals, most TCR sequences turned up only very rarely across donors. HLA typing was unavailable for some donors at each locus, so association tests used only the typed subset. A later genetic analysis associated a missense DCLRE1C variant with V-gene and J-gene trimming of TCR beta chains, and an independent cohort replicated the association. According to a later genetic analysis, donors in an Asian-associated ancestry cluster had fewer N-insertions in productive TCRs than the approximately 690-donor mean. A few of the identified cytomegalovirus-associated TCR beta chains were confirmed in vitro to be specific for cytomegalovirus antigens. In an earlier analysis of about 550 of the donors, most TCR beta V segments were observed in productive rearrangements about 90% or about 30% of the time, broadly matching IMGT annotations. Linkage disequilibrium might explain the correlated functional status among segregating V segments, but an unknown experimental factor could not be ruled out. The authors suggested that the approach could potentially be extended to other disease states and immunological phenotypes. A further reported finding was that TCR beta sequences accurately predicted the HLA-A and HLA-B alleles for most subjects in the first cohort. A cluster of highly shared sequence variants was judged likely to be a technical artifact of the sequencing pipeline. The classifier was reported to diagnose cytomegalovirus status with high specificity and sensitivity in both the original and validation cohorts. The presence/absence analyses assumed that sequencing depth was roughly uniform across donors, and that assumption may not be true. Most CMV-associated TCR beta chains appeared to be HLA-restricted in a later analysis, and the HLA associations seemed to be driven largely by CMV exposure. In a later analysis, several top co-occurrence clusters were reported to appear linked to parvovirus B19, influenza, CMV and Epstein-Barr virus. When HLA alleles, especially DR and DQ, strongly co-occurred, TCR associations were difficult to assign to individual alleles. The study listed 164 TCR beta chains as associated with cytomegalovirus. In a later analysis, over 15,000 TCR beta sequences were associated with specific HLA alleles at a false discovery rate of 0.05. For the cohort, immune exposure information was limited to CMV serostatus. Only TCR beta chains were sequenced in this cohort, and the absence of alpha or paired-chain data limited detectable features. Because counts were too low, roughly 18 rarely observed V segments, including chromosome 9 orphons, were left out of the earlier analysis of 500 to 750 of the donors. In a later analysis, the rate of TCR association differed among HLA loci, with DRB1 alleles having the most associated TCRs and HLA-C alleles having the fewest. A later analysis found that HLA-associated TCR beta chains were more clonally expanded and had lower generation probabilities than equally common non-associated chains.

The cohort comprised fewer than 750 healthy bone marrow donors. At the time of sampling, every cohort member was nominally healthy, though immune exposures that went unrecorded were likely present. The donor was CMV seronegative and belonged to the group of several hundred seronegative cohort members. Every donor gave a peripheral blood sample, and the peripheral blood mononuclear cells from that sample were used for TCR beta sequencing. Genomic DNA extraction from the blood cell samples was performed with the Qiagen DNeasy Blood Extraction Kit. Libraries were built with the immunoSEQ multiplex PCR assay. For the multiplex PCR, a mixture combining 60 forward primers for TCR Vbeta segments and 13 reverse primers for TCR Jbeta segments was used. The CDR3 region of rearranged TCR beta genes was amplified from genomic DNA with a multiplex PCR assay. The amplified TCR beta libraries were sequenced on the Illumina HiSeq System as 87-base-pair reads. In the authors' own workflow: A later analysis tallied about 77 million unique TCR beta chains across the 600 to 700 repertoires, and roughly 11 million of those chains were shared by two or more donors. To remove PCR and sequencing errors, raw reads were error-corrected and collapsed into unique sequences using a nearest-neighbor algorithm that merged closely related sequences. To assign V, D and J gene segments, CDR3 sequences were aligned to IMGT reference sequences. Each retained sequence needed at least a six-nucleotide match to both a V gene segment and a J gene segment. A rearrangement counted as productive if the CDR3 had no stop codons and remained in frame with V and J, and every other rearrangement counted as non-productive. CDR3 was defined by IMGT convention, running from the second conserved V-encoded cysteine to the conserved J-encoded phenylalanine. In an earlier analysis of around 570 of the donors, sequences lacking an unambiguous match to a single V gene segment were excluded. An earlier analysis of several hundred of the donors called V segments functional above 56.7% productive rearrangements and segregating when the between-donor standard deviation exceeded 5%. A statistical classification framework was built for diagnosing cytomegalovirus status from the catalog of TCR beta chain sequences. In a later analysis, V and J genes were assigned by comparing TCR nucleotide sequences against IMGT/GENE-DB human TR gene sequences. Using the TCRdist pipeline, a later analysis assigned CDR3 sequences along with most-parsimonious VDJ recombination scenarios. In a later analysis, each TCR beta chain was defined by its CDR3 amino acid sequence together with its V-gene family, and reads without a unique V-gene family were excluded. To address suspected cross-contamination and a sequencing artifact, a later analysis removed roughly 580 highly shared, low-generation-probability nucleotide sequences. In a later analysis, a clonal expansion index was calculated for each public chain from normalized within-repertoire ranks of inferred template counts. A later analysis computed generation probabilities with a VDJ recombination model fitted to out-of-frame rearrangements, and checked the results against IGoR. In a later analysis, hypergeometric tests were used to score TCR-TCR, TCR-HLA and TCR-CMV co-occurrence, with a repertoire-size bias correction applied to TCR pairs. False discovery rates were estimated in a later analysis by permuting HLA or CMV assignments 20 times. In a later analysis, co-occurring TCRs were grouped using DBSCAN, and TCRdist sequence similarity was added for clustering within HLA-allele-positive subsets. Co-occurrence clustering excluded repertoires with fewer than 30,000 or more than 120,000 public chains, plus five with anomalous nucleotide sharing. TCRdb carries this immuneACCESS record with in-frame sequences only. Its versions omit some clonotypes, under half of them owing to an unresolved V gene in the studies checked, with the rest unexplained. From that table come the V and J calls and clone size; the DNA was used to work out D and trimming. A total of tens of thousands of clones appear in this sample, more than 80% of them only once. The ten top clones hold about 2.5% of the sample.

The source material was PBMCs. The receptor was derived from a man younger than 35 in good health and CMV-seronegative.

The CDR3 sequence is CASSIRQGTNEKLFF. The DNA is as follows: TGTGCCAGTAGTATCAGACAGGGGACTAATGAAAAACTGTTTTTT. The V gene is TRBV19 and the J gene is TRBJ1-4; the junction holds 8 bases that match TRBD1. The germline V gene (reference sequence) gives CDR1 as LNHDA and CDR2 as SQIVND. The CDR3 has 15 amino acids, counting the end cysteine and phenylalanine. Only the CDR3 DNA stays, 45 bases, in frame from base 1. After removal of 3 bases from V and 2 bases from J, the junction retains 2 bases not matched to a gene.